These T cell receptor beta chains were read from a single sample in a study of patients and donors after allogeneic stem cell transplantation. TCRdb recomputed calls from the RT-PCR reads with MiXCR, one row per CDR3 protein. The data show some 21,000 distinct CDR3 sequences, roughly 30% seen once. The sample consisted of blood, either unsorted or a sorted T cell fraction (not recorded which). The receptors shown here come from a human donor who was either an allogeneic HSCT recipient or a stem cell or donor lymphocyte infusion donor (not recorded which). It is not recorded whose cells these are; they may come from a transplant donor. Both conserved end residues are part of each CDR3. The D gene is left open where the match is weak. Expanded clones get a size class; other rows say once, few or many, or leave the size out.

.,TRBJ2-5,TRBV11-2,.,CASSFRGQETQYF,TGTGCCAGCAGCTTCCGGGGCCAAGAGACCCAGTACTTC
few,TRBJ2-1,TRBV4-2,TRBD2,CASSQVVGGFNEQFF,TGTGCCAGCAGCCAAGTAGTGGGGGGGTTCAATGAGCAGTTCTTC
.,TRBJ1-3,TRBV6-5,.,CASSYSLAPGTGNTIYF,TGTGCCAGCAGTTACTCTCTGGCGCCAGGGACTGGAAACACCATATATTTT
.,TRBJ2-7,TRBV12-3/TRBV12-4,.,CASSLGQGSYEQYF,TGTGCCAGCAGCCTGGGACAAGGGTCCTACGAGCAGTACTTC
.,TRBJ1-1,TRBV5-6,.,CASKLRRGAIDTEAFF,TGTGCCAGCAAACTCCGAAGGGGGGCGATTGACACTGAAGCTTTCTTT
many,TRBJ1-1,TRBV2,.,CARGLVNTEAFF,TGTGCCAGGGGCCTCGTGAACACTGAAGCTTTCTTT
few,TRBJ2-1,TRBV7-2,TRBD2,CASSNLAGEQFF,TGTGCCAGCAGCAACCTAGCGGGGGAGCAGTTCTTC
few,TRBJ1-1,TRBV28,.,CASSPGTPNTEAFF,TGTGCCAGCAGTCCTGGGACACCGAACACTGAAGCTTTCTTT
.,TRBJ1-4,TRBV7-2,TRBD1,CASSLRTGSEKLFF,TGTGCCAGCAGCTTAAGGACAGGGTCTGAAAAACTGTTTTTT
few,TRBJ2-1,TRBV18,.,CASSREVFSYNEQFF,TGTGCCAGCTCACGGGAGGTCTTCTCCTACAATGAGCAGTTCTTC
few,TRBJ2-7,TRBV12-3/TRBV12-4,.,CASRQGFGHYEQYF,TGTGCCAGCAGACAGGGTTTCGGGCATTACGAGCAGTACTTC
few,TRBJ1-2,TRBV5-1,.,CASSPGGGDYGYTF,TGCGCCAGCAGCCCTGGTGGAGGGGACTATGGCTACACCTTC
few,TRBJ1-1,TRBV5-5,.,CASSWGPRDTEAFF,TGTGCCAGCAGCTGGGGACCTCGTGACACTGAAGCTTTCTTT
few,TRBJ1-1,TRBV5-1,.,CASSLGLMNTEAFF,TGCGCCAGCAGCCTGGGACTCATGAACACTGAAGCTTTCTTT
.,TRBJ1-2,TRBV11-2,.,CASSSYRRVGGYTF,TGTGCCAGCAGCTCCTATCGCAGGGTAGGGGGCTACACCTTC
.,TRBJ2-7,TRBV7-9,.,CASSQEYEQYF,TGTGCCAGCAGCCAGGAATACGAGCAGTACTTC
few,TRBJ1-1,TRBV4-3,TRBD1,CASSHAIDRANTEAFF,TGCGCCAGCAGCCATGCCATCGACAGGGCGAACACTGAAGCTTTCTTT
few,TRBJ1-4,TRBV6-5,.,CASSDPGRNEKLFF,TGTGCCAGCAGCGACCCAGGAAGAAATGAAAAACTGTTTTTT
.,TRBJ1-2,TRBV5-6,.,CASSLAAGPGNYGYTF,TGTGCCAGCAGCTTGGCCGCGGGACCGGGGAACTATGGCTACACCTTC
.,TRBJ2-1,TRBV5-6,.,CASSPDAGVGYNEQFF,TGTGCCAGCAGCCCGGATGCAGGGGTAGGCTACAATGAGCAGTTCTTC
medium-sized,TRBJ2-4,TRBV6-2/TRBV6-3,TRBD2,CASSYYGRGHPLAKNIQYF,TGTGCCAGCAGTTACTACGGGAGGGGACACCCCTTAGCCAAAAACATTCAGTACTTC
.,TRBJ1-3,TRBV4-1,.,CASSHSTPRLSSGNTIYF,TGCGCCAGCAGCCACTCGACTCCGCGGCTGAGCTCTGGAAACACCATATATTTC
few,TRBJ1-1,TRBV11-2,.,CASSPGGGYTEAFF,TGTGCCAGCAGCCCCGGTGGGGGGTACACTGAAGCTTTCTTT
.,TRBJ1-2,TRBV29-1,.,CSVERGGAYGYTF,TGCAGCGTTGAGAGAGGGGGGGCCTATGGCTACACCTTC
.,TRBJ2-1,TRBV6-5,TRBD2,CASSRTSGGNYEQFF,TGTGCCAGCAGCCGTACTAGCGGGGGCAATTATGAGCAGTTCTTC
.,TRBJ2-7,TRBV10-3,.,CAISERLGGPLLYEQYF,TGTGCCATCAGTGAACGACTCGGCGGCCCCCTACTCTACGAGCAGTACTTC
few,TRBJ1-5,TRBV20-1,TRBD1,CSAHRGNSNQPQHF,TGCAGTGCTCACAGGGGAAATAGCAATCAGCCCCAGCATTTT
.,TRBJ1-1,TRBV27,.,CASSFYGVNTEAFF,TGTGCCAGCAGTTTTTACGGAGTGAACACTGAAGCTTTCTTT
.,TRBJ2-2,TRBV5-1,.,CASSLTGSPNTGELFF,TGCGCCAGCAGCTTGACAGGGAGCCCGAACACCGGGGAGCTGTTTTTT
.,TRBJ1-4,TRBV7-2,TRBD1,CASSQGGWNEKLFF,TGTGCCAGCAGCCAAGGGGGCTGGAATGAAAAACTGTTTTTT
many,TRBJ1-1,TRBV7-9,.,CASSVTPNTEAFF,TGTGCCAGCAGCGTTACACCGAACACTGAAGCTTTCTTT
.,TRBJ1-2,TRBV4-3,.,CASSQVGGSNYGYTF,TGCGCCAGCAGCCAAGTCGGAGGTTCCAACTATGGCTACACCTTC